This passage covers 29 T cell receptor beta chains from one sample sequenced in a study of T cell changes during pregnancy in multiple sclerosis. Libraries were prepared by immunoSEQ multiplex PCR; TCRdb keeps only in-frame clonotypes and omits some of them. The sample carries 40,000 or so clones, approximately 90% recorded once. Sample: CD4+ T cells from peripheral blood mononuclear cells, taken in the third trimester of pregnancy. Receptors originate from a female donor with multiple sclerosis, enrolled in a pregnancy study.

This rearrangement joins TRBV6-5 to TRBJ2-1; 7 positions match TRBD1. This CDR3 has 15 residues. V lost 5 bases to trimming and J lost 4 bases; unmatched junction nucleotides: 8. Germline V gene lookup returns CDR1 MNHEY and CDR2 SVGAGI. The CDR3 here is CASSGGQVNYNEQFF. CDR3 nucleotide sequence: TGTGCCAGCAGTGGTGGACAGGTTAATTACAATGAGCAGTTCTTC.

V is TRBV10-3 and J is TRBJ2-3; 7 nucleotides agree with TRBD2. V shed 6 bases, J shed 7 bases, and the junction held 16 bases outside the gene matches. The CDR3 loop spans 16 amino acids. Per germline, CDR1 ENHRY and CDR2 SYGVKD. The CDR3 here is CAIRNGLPGLTHTQYF. The DNA for the CDR3 is TGTGCCATCAGGAACGGATTACCGGGACTAACCCATACGCAGTATTTT.

CDR3 nucleotides: TGTGCCACAAAGGCCCTAGCGGGATGGGATGAGCAGTACTTC. Translating it yields CATKALAGWDEQYF. This chain uses TRBV10-3 with TRBJ2-7, with 9 bases identical to TRBD2. This CDR3 spans 14 amino acids. J lost 7 bases, V lost 10 bases, and 14 bases had no gene match. The V gene's germline CDR1 is ENHRY and CDR2 SYGVKD.

The sample holds one count of this clone. The rearrangement links TRBV18 to TRBJ2-3; 7 bases line up with TRBD1. The CDR3 loop spans 14 amino acids. The germline gives CDR1 KGHSH, CDR2 LQKENI. With V trimmed by 3 bases and J by 4 bases, 4 bases remained unmatched. As DNA, the CDR3 is TGTGCCAGCTCACCGACAGGGTTCCCAGATACGCAGTATTTT. Translation gives CASSPTGFPDTQYF.

This clone appeared once. This sequence joins TRBV5-1 and TRBJ2-6, with D possibly matching TRBD1 (5 bases). Deletions cut 4 bases from V and 1 base from J, with 15 bases between. The CDR3 consists of 17 residues. Germline CDR1 reads SGHRS; CDR2 reads YFSETQ. Written as DNA, the CDR3 is TGCGCCAGCAGCCCTAAGACAGTGTCGTCTGGGGCCAACGTCCTGACTTTC. Its translation: CASSPKTVSSGANVLTF.

This clone was picked up one time. The CDR3 sequence is CASSSLVGTEAFF. CDR3 DNA sequence: TGTGCCAGCAGCTCCCTGGTCGGGACTGAAGCTTTCTTT. The chain is built from TRBV5-4 and TRBJ1-1; no clear D gene. Germline assignment: CDR1 SGHNT and CDR2 YYREEE (reference sequence). The length of the CDR3 is 13 residues. V gave up 3 bases and J gave up 5 bases, with 11 bases separating them. The full variable domain, with the rest looked up from reference TRBV5-4 and TRBJ1-1, is ETGVTQSPTHLIKTRGQQVTLRCSSQSGHNTVSWYQQALGQGPQFIFQYYREEENGRGNFPPRFSGLQFPNYSSELNVNALELDDSALYLCASSSLVGTEAFFGQGTRLTVV.

The rearrangement joins TRBV11-1 to TRBJ2-3; TRBD2 agrees at 7 bases. This CDR3 comprises 16 residues. The ends lost 6 bases at V and 4 bases at J; junction bases unmatched: 13. The germline CDR1 and CDR2 sequences are SGHAT and FQDESV (reference sequence). CDR3 DNA sequence: TGTGCCAGCAGTCGAAATCGACTAGCTGTGGCAGATACGCAGTATTTT. Translated, it gives CASSRNRLAVADTQYF.

The chain combines TRBV6-6 with TRBJ1-5, with TRBD1 as a possible D gene (6 bases). The germline CDR1 and CDR2 sequences are MNHNY and SVGAGI (reference sequence). Trimming removed 5 bases at V and 2 bases at J, with 16 bases between. The CDR3 runs 16 residues. The CDR3 DNA is TGTGCCAGCAGTCCCTCCGGGGGGCCGGGCAATCAGCCCCAGCATTTT. It encodes CASSPSGGPGNQPQHF.

The chain recombines TRBV25-1 with TRBJ1-1; no firm D call. V lost 5 bases and J lost 0, with 7 bases in between. This CDR3 has 13 residues. In germline, CDR1 is MGHDK, CDR2 SYGVNS. The CDR3 sequence is CASSYGLNTEAFF. As DNA, the CDR3 is TGTGCCAGCAGTTACGGGTTGAACACTGAAGCTTTCTTT.

The V gene is TRBV2, the J gene TRBJ1-5; tentatively, D is TRBD1 (5 bases). The V end lost 2 bases, the J end lost 8 bases, and 13 bases lay between the germline ends. The germline CDR1 and CDR2 sequences are SNHLY and FYNNEI. This CDR3 comprises 14 residues. The CDR3 here is CASSESHGGEPQHF. Written as DNA, the CDR3 is TGTGCCAGCAGTGAATCTCACGGGGGAGAGCCCCAGCATTTT.

The chain carries TRBV29-1 and TRBJ1-1, with TRBD1 as a possible D gene (5 bases). The CDR3 has 10 amino acids. The V gene's germline CDR1 is SQVTM and CDR2 ANQGSEA. Trimming stripped 8 bases from V and 11 bases from J, with 15 bases between. As DNA, the CDR3 is TGCAGCTCCCGGGACTCGACGGCTTTCTTT. This encodes CSSRDSTAFF.

The V and J genes are TRBV5-1 and TRBJ2-1; 7 bases align to TRBD2. The CDR3 has 15 amino acids. The trim removed 4 bases at V and 4 bases at J, leaving 8 bases unmatched. Germline CDR1 and CDR2: SGHRS and YFSETQ. The CDR3 protein is CASSRTSEIYNEQFF. As DNA, the CDR3 is TGCGCCAGCAGCCGTACTAGCGAGATATACAATGAGCAGTTCTTC.

This chain uses TRBV5-1 with TRBJ1-2; 7 positions match TRBD1. Germline CDR1 SGHRS, CDR2 YFSETQ. Unmatched junction bases numbered 5, after V lost 4 bases and J lost 2 bases. The CDR3 spans 14 residues. The CDR3 nucleotides read TGCGCCAGCAGCCCACAGGGGAGAAACTATGGCTACACCTTC. It codes for CASSPQGRNYGYTF.

The V call is TRBV18, the J call TRBJ2-5; no definite D call. Germline CDR1 and CDR2: KGHSH and LQKENI. The CDR3 contains 13 residues. V was cut by 2 bases and J by 4 bases, with 8 bases left in between. As DNA, the CDR3 is TGTGCCAGCTCACCAGGCCAGCGAGAGACCCAGTACTTC. Encoded protein: CASSPGQRETQYF.

The chain is built from TRBV18 and TRBJ2-5, with 9 nucleotides matching TRBD2. This CDR3 has 16 residues. V trimming: 5 bases; J trimming: 5 bases; junction bases outside the gene matches: 12. The germline gives CDR1 KGHSH, CDR2 LQKENI. For the CDR3, the DNA is TGTGCCAGCTCAAGTACCGGGCTAGCGGGAATGGAGACCCAGTACTTC. Residues: CASSSTGLAGMETQYF.

The chain employs TRBV30 and TRBJ1-5; no definite D call. Deletions cut 1 base from V and 1 base from J, with 11 bases between. This CDR3 has 15 amino acids. Germline V CDR1 and CDR2: GTSNPN, SVGIG (reference sequence). CDR3 loop: CAWSALGQSNQPQHF. In DNA form, the CDR3 reads TGTGCCTGGAGTGCCCTTGGGCAGAGCAATCAGCCCCAGCATTTT.

The rearrangement uses TRBV6-5 and TRBJ2-7; 10 nucleotides align to TRBD2. Germline V gene data show CDR1 as MNHEY and CDR2 as SVGAGI. This CDR3 contains 15 residues. The junction had 12 bases not matched to a gene; V was cut back by 6 bases and J by 7 bases. CDR3 sequence reads: CASSPRAGGPKEQYF. CDR3 in DNA: TGTGCCAGCAGCCCGAGAGCGGGAGGGCCGAAGGAGCAGTACTTC.

V gene TRBV30 combines with J gene TRBJ1-6, with unresolved D. Germline V gene data show CDR1 as GTSNPN and CDR2 as SVGIG (reference sequence). V lost 4 bases and J 5 bases, leaving 6 bases between the germline ends. CDR3 length equals 12 residues. The CDR3 DNA follows: TGTGCCTGGAAAGCCCATAATTCACCCCTCCACTTT. It translates to CAWKAHNSPLHF.

This clone was seen only once. This chain connects TRBV6-6 to TRBJ1-2; TRBD1 agrees at 7 bases. The J segment lost 1 base and the V segment lost 5 bases, leaving 7 bases of the junction unmatched. The CDR3 is 15 amino acids. In germline, CDR1 is MNHNY, CDR2 SVGAGI (reference sequence). The CDR3 coding sequence is TGTGCCAGCAGTCCACCGACAGGGATTAACTATGGCTACACCTTC. Translating it yields CASSPPTGINYGYTF.

The chain is built from TRBV29-1 and TRBJ1-1; D might be TRBD1 (6 bases). In germline, CDR1 is SQVTM, CDR2 ANQGSEA. The V end was cut by 5 bases, the J end by 4 bases, with 14 bases between. CDR3 length: 13 residues. The CDR3, as DNA: TGCAGCGTTTTTACAGGGTCGGCCACTGAAGCTTTCTTT. Translated: CSVFTGSATEAFF.

This clone is a singleton in its sample. This sequence joins TRBV4-3 and TRBJ2-1; TRBD2 matches at 11 bases. The CDR3 consists of 18 residues. The junction had 9 bases not matched to a gene; V was cut back by 5 bases and J by 0 bases. Looked up from germline, CDR1 is LGHNA and CDR2 is YSLEER. The CDR3 bases are TGCGCCAGCAGCTCCGGGACTAGCGGCCCCACCTCCTACAATGAGCAGTTCTTC. This encodes CASSSGTSGPTSYNEQFF.

The table lists this clone with a count of one. This sequence joins TRBV7-9 and TRBJ2-2, with 7 bases that match TRBD2. Germline-derived CDR1 and CDR2 are SEHNR and FQNEAQ (reference sequence). The CDR3 is 12 amino acids. V trimming: 6 bases; J trimming: 5 bases; junction bases outside the gene matches: 0. CDR3 nucleotide sequence: TGTGCCAGCAGGCGGGGGACCGGGGAGCTGTTTTTT. Its protein is CASRRGTGELFF.

As regards this clone: The same CDR3 is also encoded by other DNA sequences in this sample. J is TRBJ2-2 and V is TRBV4-1, with a weak D call TRBD1 (5 bases). The V and J ends lost 3 bases and 8 bases respectively, with 10 bases between them. The CDR3 has 13 residues. Looked up from germline, CDR1 is MGHRA and CDR2 is YSYEKL. CDR3: CASSQERTGELFF. The CDR3, as DNA: TGCGCCAGCAGCCAGGAAAGGACAGGGGAGCTGTTTTTT.

This rearrangement joins TRBV2 to TRBJ2-1; TRBD2 aligns across 7 bases. Trimming removed 4 bases from V and 3 bases from J; junction bases left unmatched: 0. Germline V gives CDR1 SNHLY, CDR2 FYNNEI. CDR3 size: 13 residues. CDR3 loop: CASSGDYYNEQFF. CDR3 DNA: TGTGCCAGCAGTGGGGACTACTACAATGAGCAGTTCTTC.

V is TRBV30 and J is TRBJ1-3; D is possibly TRBD1 (5 bases). V was clipped by 1 base and J by 3 bases, with 13 bases between them. The CDR3 consists of 15 residues. Germline loops: CDR1 GTSNPN, CDR2 SVGIG (reference sequence). This CDR3 reads CAWSAFGQVGNTIYF. The CDR3 DNA follows: TGTGCCTGGAGTGCCTTCGGACAAGTTGGAAACACCATATATTTT.

The chain employs TRBV19 and TRBJ2-2; 10 bases line up with TRBD2. With V trimmed by 6 bases and J by 1 base, 8 bases remained unmatched. This CDR3 is built from 17 residues. CDR1 LNHDA and CDR2 SQIVND come from the germline V gene (reference sequence). DNA for the CDR3: TGTGCCAGTAGGGAGAGCGGGAGGGTCTGGAACACCGGGGAGCTGTTTTTT. Its translation: CASRESGRVWNTGELFF.

This chain joins TRBV7-2 and TRBJ1-2; no definite D call. Trimming pared 5 bases from V and 7 bases from J, leaving 20 bases between. Germline V gene data show CDR1 as SGHTA and CDR2 as FQGNSA. The CDR3 extends over 15 amino acids. In nucleotides, the CDR3 is TGTGCCAGCAGCAGAATCCCCTATACCGTCTCTGGCTACACCTTC. Amino acid sequence: CASSRIPYTVSGYTF.

This chain joins TRBV5-1 and TRBJ2-1; 12 bases line up with TRBD2. Trimming cost V 4 bases and J 8 bases; bases outside gene matches: 10. The CDR3 is 16 residues long. The germline CDR1 and CDR2 sequences are SGHRS and YFSETQ. For the CDR3, the DNA is TGCGCCAGCAGCCACAGAACTAGCGGGAGGAAAGATGAGCAGTTCTTC. Its protein is CASSHRTSGRKDEQFF.

In its sample, this clone was seen a few times. V and J are TRBV7-2 and TRBJ2-5, with 8 positions matching TRBD1. This CDR3 contains 16 residues. The V segment lost 5 bases and the J segment 0 bases; nucleotides outside the gene matches: 8. CDR1 and CDR2 from the germline V gene are SGHTA and FQGNSA. In DNA form, the CDR3 reads TGTGCCAGCAGCGGACGACAGGGGCTCCACCAAGAGACCCAGTACTTC. Its translation is CASSGRQGLHQETQYF.